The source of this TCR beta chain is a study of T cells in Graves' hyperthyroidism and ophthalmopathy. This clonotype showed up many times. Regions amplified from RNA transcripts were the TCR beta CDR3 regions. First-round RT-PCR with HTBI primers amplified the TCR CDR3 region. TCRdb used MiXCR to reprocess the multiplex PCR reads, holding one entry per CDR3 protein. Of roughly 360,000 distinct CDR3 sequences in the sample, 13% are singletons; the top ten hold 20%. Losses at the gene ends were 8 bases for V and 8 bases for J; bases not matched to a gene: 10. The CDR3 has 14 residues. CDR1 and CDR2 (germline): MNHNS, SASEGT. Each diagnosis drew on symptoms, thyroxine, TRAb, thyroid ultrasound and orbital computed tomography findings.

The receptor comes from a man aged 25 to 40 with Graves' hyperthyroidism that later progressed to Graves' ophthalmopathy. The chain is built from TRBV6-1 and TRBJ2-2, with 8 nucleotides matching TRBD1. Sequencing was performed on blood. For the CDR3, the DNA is TGTGCCAGCCTCTGGACAGGGAAGGCGGGGGAGCTGTTTTTT. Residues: CASLWTGKAGELFF.